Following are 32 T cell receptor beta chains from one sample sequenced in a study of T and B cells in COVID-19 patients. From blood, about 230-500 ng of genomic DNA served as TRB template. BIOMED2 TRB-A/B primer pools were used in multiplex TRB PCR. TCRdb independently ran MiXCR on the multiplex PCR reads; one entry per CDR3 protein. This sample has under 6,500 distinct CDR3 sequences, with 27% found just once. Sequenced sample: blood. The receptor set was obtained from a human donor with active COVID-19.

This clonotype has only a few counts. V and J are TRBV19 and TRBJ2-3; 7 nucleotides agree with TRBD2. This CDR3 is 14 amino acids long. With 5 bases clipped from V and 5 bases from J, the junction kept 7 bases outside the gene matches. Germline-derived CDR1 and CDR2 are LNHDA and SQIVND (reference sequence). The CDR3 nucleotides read TGTGCCAGTAGTCCTGGGGGGGGTAGAGATACGCAGTATTTT. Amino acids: CASSPGGGRDTQYF. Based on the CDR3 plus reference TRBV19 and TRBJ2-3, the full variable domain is DGGITQSPKYLFRKEGQNVTLSCEQNLNHDAMYWYRQDPGQGLRLIYYSQIVNDFQKGDIAEGYSVSREKKESFPLTVTSAQKNPTAFYLCASSPGGGRDTQYFGPGTRLTVL.

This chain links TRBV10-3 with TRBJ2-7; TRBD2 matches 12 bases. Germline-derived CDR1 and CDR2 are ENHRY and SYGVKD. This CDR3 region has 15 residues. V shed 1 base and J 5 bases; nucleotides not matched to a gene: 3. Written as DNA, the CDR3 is TGTGCCATCAGTGAGTTCGGACTAGCGGGGAACGAGCAGTACTTC. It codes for CAISEFGLAGNEQYF.

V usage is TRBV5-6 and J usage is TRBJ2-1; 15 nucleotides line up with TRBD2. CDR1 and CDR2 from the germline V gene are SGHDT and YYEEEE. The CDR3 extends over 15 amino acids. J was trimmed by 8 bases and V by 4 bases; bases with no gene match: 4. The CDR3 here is CASSPGLAGGYEQFF. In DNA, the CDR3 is TGTGCCAGCAGCCCGGGACTAGCGGGAGGCTATGAGCAGTTCTTC.

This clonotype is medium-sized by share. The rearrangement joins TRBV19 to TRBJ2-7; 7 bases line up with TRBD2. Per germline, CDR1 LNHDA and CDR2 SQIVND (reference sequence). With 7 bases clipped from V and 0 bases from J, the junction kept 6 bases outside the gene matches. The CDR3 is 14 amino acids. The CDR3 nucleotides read TGTGCCAGTAAGCAGGGCGGGAGCTCCTACGAGCAGTACTTC. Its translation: CASKQGGSSYEQYF.

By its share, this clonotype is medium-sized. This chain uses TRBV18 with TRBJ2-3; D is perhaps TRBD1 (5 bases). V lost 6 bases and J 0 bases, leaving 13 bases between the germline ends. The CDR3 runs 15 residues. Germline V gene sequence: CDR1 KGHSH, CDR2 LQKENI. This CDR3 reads CASSPRVHSTDTQYF. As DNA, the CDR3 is TGTGCCAGCTCGCCCAGGGTTCATAGCACAGATACGCAGTATTTT.

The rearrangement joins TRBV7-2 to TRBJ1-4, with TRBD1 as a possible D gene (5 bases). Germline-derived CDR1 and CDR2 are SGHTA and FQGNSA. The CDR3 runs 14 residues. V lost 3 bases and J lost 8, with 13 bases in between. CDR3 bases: TGTGCCAGCAGCTTGCGACAGATAGGGGAAAAACTGTTTTTT. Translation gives CASSLRQIGEKLFF.

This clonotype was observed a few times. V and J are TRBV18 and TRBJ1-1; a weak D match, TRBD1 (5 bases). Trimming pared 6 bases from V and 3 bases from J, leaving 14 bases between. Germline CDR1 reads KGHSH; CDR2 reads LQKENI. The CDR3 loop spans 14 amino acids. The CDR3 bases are TGTGCCAGCTCGCCGGACATAGGGGACACTGAAGCTTTCTTT. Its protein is CASSPDIGDTEAFF.

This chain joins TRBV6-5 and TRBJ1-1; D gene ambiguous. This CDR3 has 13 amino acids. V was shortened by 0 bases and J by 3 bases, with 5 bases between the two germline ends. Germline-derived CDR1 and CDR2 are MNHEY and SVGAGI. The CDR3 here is CASSYSGYTEAFF. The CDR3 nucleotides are TGTGCCAGCAGTTACTCGGGGTACACTGAAGCTTTCTTT.

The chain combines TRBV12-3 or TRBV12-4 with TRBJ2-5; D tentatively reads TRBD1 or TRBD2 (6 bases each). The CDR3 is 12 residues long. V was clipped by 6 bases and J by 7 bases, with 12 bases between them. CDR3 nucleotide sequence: TGTGCCAGCAGCCTAGGAGGGGGGACCCAGTACTTC. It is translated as CASSLGGGTQYF.

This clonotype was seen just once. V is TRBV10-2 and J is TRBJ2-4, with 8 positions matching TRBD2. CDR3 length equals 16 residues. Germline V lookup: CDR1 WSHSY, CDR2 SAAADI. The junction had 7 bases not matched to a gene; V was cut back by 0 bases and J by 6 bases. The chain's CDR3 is CASSESGLARGNIQYF. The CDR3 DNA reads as TGCGCCAGCAGTGAGTCAGGACTAGCAAGAGGAAACATTCAGTACTTC.

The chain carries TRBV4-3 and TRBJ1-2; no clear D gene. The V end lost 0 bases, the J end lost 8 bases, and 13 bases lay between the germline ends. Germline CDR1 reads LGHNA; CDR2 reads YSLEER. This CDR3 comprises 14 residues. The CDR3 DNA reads TGCGCCAGCAGCCAAGATCAAACAGCCGGAGGCTACACCTTC. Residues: CASSQDQTAGGYTF.

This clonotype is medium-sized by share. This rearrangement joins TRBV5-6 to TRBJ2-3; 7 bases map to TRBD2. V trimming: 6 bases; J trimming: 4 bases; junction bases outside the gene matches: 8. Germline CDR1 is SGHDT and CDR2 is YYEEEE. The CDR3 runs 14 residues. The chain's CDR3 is CASTPGEGPDTQYF. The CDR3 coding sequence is TGTGCCAGCACCCCGGGGGAGGGCCCAGATACGCAGTATTTT.

The CDR3 DNA follows: TGTGCCAGCTCACCTCTAGCGGGAGTATCAGAGACCCAGTACTTC. This gives the protein CASSPLAGVSETQYF. The V and J genes are TRBV18 and TRBJ2-5; 10 nucleotides line up with TRBD2. There are 15 residues in the CDR3. The germline CDR1 and CDR2 sequences are KGHSH and LQKENI. Trimming cost V 3 bases and J 4 bases; bases outside gene matches: 5.

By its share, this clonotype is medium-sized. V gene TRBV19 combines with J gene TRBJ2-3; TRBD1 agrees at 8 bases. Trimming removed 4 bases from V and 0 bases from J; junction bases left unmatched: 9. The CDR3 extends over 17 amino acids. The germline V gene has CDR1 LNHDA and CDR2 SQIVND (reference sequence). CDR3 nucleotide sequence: TGTGCCAGTAGTACGAGGGACAGGCAAGTTAGCACAGATACGCAGTATTTT. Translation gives CASSTRDRQVSTDTQYF.

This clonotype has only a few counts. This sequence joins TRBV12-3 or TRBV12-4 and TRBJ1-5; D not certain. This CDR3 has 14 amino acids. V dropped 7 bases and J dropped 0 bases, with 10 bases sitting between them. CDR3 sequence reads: CASNYGLSNQPQHF. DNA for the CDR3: TGTGCCAGCAACTATGGGCTTAGCAATCAGCCCCAGCATTTT.

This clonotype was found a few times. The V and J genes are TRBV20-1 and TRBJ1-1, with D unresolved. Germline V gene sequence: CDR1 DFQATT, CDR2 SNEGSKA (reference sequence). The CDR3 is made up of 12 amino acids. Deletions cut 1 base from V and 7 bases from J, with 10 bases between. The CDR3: CSARVQNGEAFF. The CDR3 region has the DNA TGCAGTGCTAGAGTACAGAATGGTGAAGCTTTCTTT.

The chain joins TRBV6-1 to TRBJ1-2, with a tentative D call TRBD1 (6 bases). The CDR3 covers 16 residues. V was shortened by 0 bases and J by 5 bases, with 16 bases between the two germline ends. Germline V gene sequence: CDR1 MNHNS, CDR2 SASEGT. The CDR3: CASSEAHGGLRYGYTF. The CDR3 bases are TGTGCCAGCAGTGAAGCCCACGGGGGGCTAAGGTATGGCTACACCTTC.

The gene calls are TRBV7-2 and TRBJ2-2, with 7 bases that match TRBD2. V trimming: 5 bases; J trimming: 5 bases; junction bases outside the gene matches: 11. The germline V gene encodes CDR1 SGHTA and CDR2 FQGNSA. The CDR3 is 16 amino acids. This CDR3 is CASSALGGIRTGELFF. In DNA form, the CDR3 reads TGTGCCAGCAGCGCGTTGGGGGGGATTCGGACCGGGGAGCTGTTTTTT.

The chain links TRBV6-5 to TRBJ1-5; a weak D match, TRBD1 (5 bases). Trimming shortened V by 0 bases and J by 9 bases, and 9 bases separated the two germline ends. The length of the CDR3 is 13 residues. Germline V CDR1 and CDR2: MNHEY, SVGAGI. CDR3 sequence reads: CASSYSPGGPQHF. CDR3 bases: TGTGCCAGCAGTTACTCACCCGGGGGGCCCCAGCATTTT.

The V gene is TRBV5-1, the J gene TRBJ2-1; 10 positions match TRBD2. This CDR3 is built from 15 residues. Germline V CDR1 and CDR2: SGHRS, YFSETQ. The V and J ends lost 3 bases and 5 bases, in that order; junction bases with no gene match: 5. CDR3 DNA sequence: TGCGCCAGCAGCTACCCAGGGACTAGCGACAATGAGCAGTTCTTC. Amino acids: CASSYPGTSDNEQFF.

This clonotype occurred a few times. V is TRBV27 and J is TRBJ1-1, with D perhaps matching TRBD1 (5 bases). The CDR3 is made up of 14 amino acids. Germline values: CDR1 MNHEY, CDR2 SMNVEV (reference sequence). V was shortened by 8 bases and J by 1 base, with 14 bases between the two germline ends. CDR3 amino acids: CASSPSGGNTEAFF. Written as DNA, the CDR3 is TGTGCCAGCTCCCCTTCGGGGGGGAACACTGAAGCTTTCTTT.

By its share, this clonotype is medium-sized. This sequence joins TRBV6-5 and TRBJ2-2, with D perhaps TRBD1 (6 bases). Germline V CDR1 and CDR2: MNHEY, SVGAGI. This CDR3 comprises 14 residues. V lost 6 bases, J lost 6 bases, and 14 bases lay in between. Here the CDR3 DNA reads TGTGCCAGCAGCCTGCGCAGGGGCTCCGGGGAGCTGTTTTTT. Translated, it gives CASSLRRGSGELFF.

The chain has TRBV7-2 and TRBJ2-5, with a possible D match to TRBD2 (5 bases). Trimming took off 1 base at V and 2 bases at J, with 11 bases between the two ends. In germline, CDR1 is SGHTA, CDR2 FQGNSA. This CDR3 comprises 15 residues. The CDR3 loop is CASSLGAGQQETQYF. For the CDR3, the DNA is TGTGCCAGCAGCTTAGGGGCGGGCCAGCAAGAGACCCAGTACTTC.

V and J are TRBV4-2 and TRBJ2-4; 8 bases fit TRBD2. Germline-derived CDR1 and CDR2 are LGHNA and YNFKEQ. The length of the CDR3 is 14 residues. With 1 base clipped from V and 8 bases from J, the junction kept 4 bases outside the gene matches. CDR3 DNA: TGTGCCAGCAGCCAAGGAGGAGCGGGAGACATTCAGTACTTC. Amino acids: CASSQGGAGDIQYF.

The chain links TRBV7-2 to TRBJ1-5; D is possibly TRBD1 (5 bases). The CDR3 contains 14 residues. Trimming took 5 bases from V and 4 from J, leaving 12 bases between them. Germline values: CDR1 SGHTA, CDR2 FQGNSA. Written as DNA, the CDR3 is TGTGCCAGCAGCCTTGTGGGGGGAAATCAGCCCCAGCATTTT. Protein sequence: CASSLVGGNQPQHF.

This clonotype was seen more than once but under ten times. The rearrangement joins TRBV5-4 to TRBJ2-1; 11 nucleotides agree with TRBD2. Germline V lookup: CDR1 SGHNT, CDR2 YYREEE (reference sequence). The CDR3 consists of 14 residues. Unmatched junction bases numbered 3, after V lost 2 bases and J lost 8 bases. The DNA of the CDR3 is TGTGCCAGCAGCTTAACTAGCGGGGGAGATGAGCAGTTCTTC. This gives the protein CASSLTSGGDEQFF. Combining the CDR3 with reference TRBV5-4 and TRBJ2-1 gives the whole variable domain ETGVTQSPTHLIKTRGQQVTLRCSSQSGHNTVSWYQQALGQGPQFIFQYYREEENGRGNFPPRFSGLQFPNYSSELNVNALELDDSALYLCASSLTSGGDEQFFGPGTRLTVL.

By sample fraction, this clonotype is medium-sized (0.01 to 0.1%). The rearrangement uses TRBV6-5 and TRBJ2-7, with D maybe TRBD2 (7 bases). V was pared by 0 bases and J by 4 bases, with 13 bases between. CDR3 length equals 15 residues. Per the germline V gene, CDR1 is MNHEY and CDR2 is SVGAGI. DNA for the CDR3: TGTGCCAGCAGTTACTCGAGGGGGGGCCCGTACGAGCAGTACTTC. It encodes CASSYSRGGPYEQYF.

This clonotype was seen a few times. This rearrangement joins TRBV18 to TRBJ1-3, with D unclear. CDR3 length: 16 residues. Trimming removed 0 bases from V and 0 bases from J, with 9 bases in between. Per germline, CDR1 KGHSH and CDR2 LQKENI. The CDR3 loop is CASSPPDGLSGNTIYF. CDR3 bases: TGTGCCAGCTCACCACCGGACGGACTCTCTGGAAACACCATATATTTT.

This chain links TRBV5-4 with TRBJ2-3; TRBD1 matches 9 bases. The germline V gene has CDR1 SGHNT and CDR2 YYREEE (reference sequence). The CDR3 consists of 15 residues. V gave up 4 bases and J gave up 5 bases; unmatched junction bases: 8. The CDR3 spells CASSPGQGRIDTQYF. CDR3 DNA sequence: TGTGCCAGCAGCCCCGGACAGGGGCGGATAGATACGCAGTATTTT.

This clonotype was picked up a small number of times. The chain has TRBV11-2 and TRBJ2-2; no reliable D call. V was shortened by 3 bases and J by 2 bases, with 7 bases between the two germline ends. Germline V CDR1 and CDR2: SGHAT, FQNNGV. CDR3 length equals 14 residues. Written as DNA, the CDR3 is TGTGCCAGCAGCTTTATACCAAACACCGGGGAGCTGTTTTTT. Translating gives CASSFIPNTGELFF.

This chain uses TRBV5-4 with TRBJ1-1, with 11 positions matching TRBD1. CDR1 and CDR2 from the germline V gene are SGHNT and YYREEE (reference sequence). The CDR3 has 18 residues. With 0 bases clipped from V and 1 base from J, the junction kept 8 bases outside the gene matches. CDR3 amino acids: CASSLGGQGALGNTEAFF. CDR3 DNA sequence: TGTGCCAGCAGCTTGGGCGGACAGGGGGCGTTAGGGAACACTGAAGCTTTCTTT.

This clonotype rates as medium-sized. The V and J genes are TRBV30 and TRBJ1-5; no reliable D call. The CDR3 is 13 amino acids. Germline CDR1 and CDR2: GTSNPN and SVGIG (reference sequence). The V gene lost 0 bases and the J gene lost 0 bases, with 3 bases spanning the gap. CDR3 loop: CAWSVSSNQPQHF. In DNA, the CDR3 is TGTGCCTGGAGTGTTAGTAGCAATCAGCCCCAGCATTTT.